Shown below are 4 T cell receptor beta chains from a single sample sequenced in a study of Ad26.COV2.S vaccination and SARS-CoV-2 variants. Sequencing used immunoSEQ multiplex PCR; TCRdb keeps in-frame clones, though not all of them. The table has about 460,000 clones, roughly nine tenths seen once; the top ten hold 1.7%. As to treatment: about 20 received Ad26.COV2.S at low or high dose, single or two shots; about 5 received placebo; per-sample allocation not given. Sampling took place 63 days after the first vaccine or placebo injection. This specimen consisted of peripheral blood, obtained in a trial of Ad26.COV2.S vaccine versus placebo. These receptors all stem from a person between 18 and 65 years old who received the Ad26.COV2.S COVID-19 vaccine or a placebo.

The gene calls are TRBV11-2 and TRBJ2-3, with D possibly TRBD2 on 6 matching bases. Trimming removed 1 base at V and 3 bases at J, with 14 bases between. The CDR3 extends over 16 amino acids. Germline V gene sequence: CDR1 SGHAT, CDR2 FQNNGV. Here the CDR3 DNA reads TGTGCCAGCAGCTTAGCCCCGGGACTGAGGACAGATACGCAGTATTTT. Its translation is CASSLAPGLRTDTQYF.

V gene TRBV9 combines with J gene TRBJ2-4; weak D call: TRBD2 (6 bases). The ends were cut back, 3 bases at V and 5 bases at J, with 9 bases in the middle. From germline, CDR1 is SGDLS and CDR2 YYNGEE. There are 13 residues in the CDR3. CDR3 sequence: CASSASAQNIQYF. The CDR3 coding sequence is TGTGCCAGCAGCGCTAGCGCGCAAAACATTCAGTACTTC.

In its sample, this clone was seen once. Within the sample, other DNA sequences also encode this same CDR3. This chain connects TRBV7-9 to TRBJ1-1; D remains ambiguous. V gave up 4 bases and J gave up 1 base, with 1 base separating them. Per germline, CDR1 SEHNR and CDR2 FQNEAQ (reference sequence). The CDR3 has 11 amino acids. The CDR3 DNA reads TGTGCCAGCAGCTCGAACACTGAAGCTTTCTTT. It specifies CASSSNTEAFF.

This chain connects TRBV19 to TRBJ2-4; 12 bases agree with TRBD2. Losses at the gene ends were 10 bases for V and 1 base for J; bases not matched to a gene: 11. CDR1 is LNHDA, CDR2 SQIVND, per germline (reference sequence). The CDR3 length is 17 residues. The CDR3 loop reads CATQPPSGRGAKNIQYF. DNA for the CDR3: TGTGCCACCCAACCCCCTAGCGGGAGGGGTGCCAAAAACATTCAGTACTTC. The full variable domain, rest sourced from reference TRBV19 and TRBJ2-4, is DGGITQSPKYLFRKEGQNVTLSCEQNLNHDAMYWYRQDPGQGLRLIYYSQIVNDFQKGDIAEGYSVSREKKESFPLTVTSAQKNPTAFYLCATQPPSGRGAKNIQYFGAGTRLSVL.